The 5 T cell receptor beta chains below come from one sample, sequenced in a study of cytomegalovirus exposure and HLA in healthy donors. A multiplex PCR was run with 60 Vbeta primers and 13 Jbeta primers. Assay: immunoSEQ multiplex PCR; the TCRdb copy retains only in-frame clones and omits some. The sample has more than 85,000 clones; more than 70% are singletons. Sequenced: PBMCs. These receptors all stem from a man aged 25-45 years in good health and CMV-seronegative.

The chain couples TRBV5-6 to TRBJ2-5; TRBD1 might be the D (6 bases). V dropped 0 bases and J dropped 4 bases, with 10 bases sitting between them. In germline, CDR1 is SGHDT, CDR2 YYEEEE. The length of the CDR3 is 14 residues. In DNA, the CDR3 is TGTGCCAGCAGCTTGGTCGGCAGGGGAGAGACCCAGTACTTC. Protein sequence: CASSLVGRGETQYF.

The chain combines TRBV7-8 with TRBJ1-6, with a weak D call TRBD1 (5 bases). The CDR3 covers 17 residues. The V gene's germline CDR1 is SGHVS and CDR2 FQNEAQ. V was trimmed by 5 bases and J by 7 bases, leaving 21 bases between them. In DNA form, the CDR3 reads TGTGCCAGCAGCCACGCCCCCCGGGTGGAGGGGAATTCACCCCTCCACTTT. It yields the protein CASSHAPRVEGNSPLHF.

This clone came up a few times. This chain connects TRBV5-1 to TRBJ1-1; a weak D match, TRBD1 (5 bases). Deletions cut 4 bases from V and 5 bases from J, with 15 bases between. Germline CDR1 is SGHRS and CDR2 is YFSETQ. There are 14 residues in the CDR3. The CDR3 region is CASSGEQGWTEAFF. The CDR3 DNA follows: TGCGCCAGCAGCGGAGAGCAGGGTTGGACTGAAGCTTTCTTT.

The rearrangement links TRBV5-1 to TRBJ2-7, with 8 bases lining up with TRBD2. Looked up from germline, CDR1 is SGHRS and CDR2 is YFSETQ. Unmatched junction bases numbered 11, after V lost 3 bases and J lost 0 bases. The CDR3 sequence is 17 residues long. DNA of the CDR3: TGCGCCAGCAGCTGGTCCTTTGCGGGGGGAATCTCCTACGAGCAGTACTTC. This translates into CASSWSFAGGISYEQYF.

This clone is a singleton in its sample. This CDR3 reads CASKHGVAGTGELFF. CDR3 nucleotides: TGCGCCAGCAAACACGGGGTGGCGGGCACCGGGGAGCTGTTTTTT. The chain is built from TRBV4-3 and TRBJ2-2; perhaps TRBD2 as D (5 bases). V lost 7 bases, J lost 4 bases, and 16 bases lay in between. The CDR3 sequence is 15 residues long. The germline V gene has CDR1 LGHNA and CDR2 YSLEER.